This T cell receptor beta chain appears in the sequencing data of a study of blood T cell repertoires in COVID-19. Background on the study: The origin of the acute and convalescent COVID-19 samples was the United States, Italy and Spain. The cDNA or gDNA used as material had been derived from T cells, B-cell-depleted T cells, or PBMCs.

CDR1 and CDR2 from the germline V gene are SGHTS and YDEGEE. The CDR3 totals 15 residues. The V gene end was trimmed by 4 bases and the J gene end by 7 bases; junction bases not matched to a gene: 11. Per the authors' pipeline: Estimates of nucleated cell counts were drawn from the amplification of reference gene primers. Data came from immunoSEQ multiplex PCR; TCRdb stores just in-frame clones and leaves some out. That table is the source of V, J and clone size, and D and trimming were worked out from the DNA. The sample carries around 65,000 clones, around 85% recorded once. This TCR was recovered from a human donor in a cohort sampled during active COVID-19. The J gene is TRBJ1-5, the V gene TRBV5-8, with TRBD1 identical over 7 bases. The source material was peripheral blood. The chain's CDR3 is CASSPTGSNFQPQHF. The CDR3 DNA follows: TGTGCCAGCAGCCCGACAGGGTCCAATTTCCAGCCCCAGCATTTT.